The 8 T cell receptor beta chains listed next were all sequenced from one sample in a study of pediatric ulcerative colitis. During colonoscopy, one to two rectal pinch biopsies were collected. Data came from immunoSEQ multiplex PCR; TCRdb stores just in-frame clones and leaves some out. The data hold about 34,000 clones, with 65% to 85% observed a single time. Material: gut tissue. The receptors shown here come from a boy aged 5-17 years with severe ulcerative colitis.

V and J are TRBV11-2 and TRBJ2-1; D possibly corresponds to TRBD2 (7 bases). V was clipped by 5 bases and J by 4 bases, with 18 bases between them. Per the germline V gene, CDR1 is SGHAT and CDR2 is FQNNGV. The CDR3 loop spans 16 amino acids. The CDR3 loop is CASSDRGAINYNEQFF. The CDR3 nucleotides read TGTGCCAGCAGCGATCGGGGGGCGATAAATTACAATGAGCAGTTCTTC.

V usage is TRBV18 and J usage is TRBJ1-4; D is possibly TRBD1 (6 bases). The V gene's germline CDR1 is KGHSH and CDR2 LQKENI. The CDR3 length is 15 residues. Trimming removed 3 bases from V and 8 bases from J, with 16 bases in between. Written as DNA, the CDR3 is TGTGCCAGCTCACCCACAGGGAGCCTTAGGGAAAAACTGTTTTTT. This translates into CASSPTGSLREKLFF.

The genes are TRBV9 and TRBJ2-1; D ambiguous. Trimming took 0 bases from V and 0 from J, leaving 7 bases between them. Germline loops: CDR1 SGDLS, CDR2 YYNGEE. This CDR3 is 15 amino acids long. CDR3 sequence (DNA): TGTGCCAGCAGCGTAGCCGAGCGCTCCTACAATGAGCAGTTCTTC. It is translated as CASSVAERSYNEQFF.

V usage is TRBV19 and J usage is TRBJ1-4, with 10 bases that match TRBD1. This CDR3 is 18 amino acids long. CDR1 LNHDA and CDR2 SQIVND come from the germline V gene (reference sequence). The ends lost 7 bases at V and 2 bases at J; junction bases unmatched: 13. CDR3 sequence (DNA): TGTGCCAGTAATGATCCGGGACAGGGGATGTGGACTAATGAAAAACTGTTTTTT. Translating gives CASNDPGQGMWTNEKLFF.

The chain links TRBV4-1 to TRBJ1-3, with D perhaps TRBD1 (6 bases). V shed 4 bases and J shed 8 bases, with 15 bases lying between them. The CDR3 sequence is 14 residues long. Germline V lookup: CDR1 MGHRA, CDR2 YSYEKL. CDR3 nucleotides: TGCGCCAGCAGCCGGGGGCACCTTACGGACACCATATATTTT. Protein product: CASSRGHLTDTIYF.

This clone showed up just a few times. The J gene is TRBJ2-5, the V gene TRBV5-1; 13 nucleotides match TRBD2. Germline V gene sequence: CDR1 SGHRS, CDR2 YFSETQ. Unmatched junction bases numbered 6, after V lost 0 bases and J lost 7 bases. There are 16 residues in the CDR3. CDR3 sequence (DNA): TGCGCCAGCAGCTTGGATCTGGGGACTAGCGGGGCGACCCAGTACTTC. Amino acid sequence: CASSLDLGTSGATQYF.

The chain recombines TRBV7-2 with TRBJ1-1; possibly TRBD1 for D (6 bases). V dropped 0 bases and J dropped 11 bases, with 16 bases sitting between them. This CDR3 region has 14 residues. Germline V gene data show CDR1 as SGHTA and CDR2 as FQGNSA. The chain's CDR3 is CASSLALVGAQAFF. The CDR3 region has the DNA TGTGCCAGCAGCTTAGCGTTGGTGGGGGCGCAGGCTTTCTTT.

The count of this clone is one. CDR3 DNA: TGTGCCAGCGGACAGGGACCCAATCAGCCCCAGCATTTT. Translated, it gives CASGQGPNQPQHF. The J gene is TRBJ1-5, the V gene TRBV6-6; 8 bases are shared with TRBD1. Unmatched junction bases numbered 3, after V lost 8 bases and J lost 3 bases. This CDR3 has 13 residues. The germline gives CDR1 MNHNY, CDR2 SVGAGI (reference sequence).